This T cell receptor (beta chain) was obtained from a study of blood T cell repertoires in COVID-19. The protocol was immunoSEQ multiplex PCR, while the TCRdb copy is restricted to in-frame clones and leaves out a portion. The table shows roughly 230,000 clones, with approximately 89% occurring only once. With 5 bases removed from V and 8 bases from J, the gap between germline ends came to 9 bases. Germline V lookup: CDR1 KGHDR, CDR2 SFDVKD. This CDR3 has 12 residues. This clonotype originated in a woman aged 40 to 49 who had recovered from COVID-19. This sequence joins TRBV24-1 and TRBJ2-1; no firm D call. The source material was peripheral blood. In DNA form, the CDR3 reads TGTGCCACCAGTGGTCCGTTTTATGAGCAGTTCTTC. Translated: CATSGPFYEQFF.